The 6 T cell receptor beta chains given below trace back to one sample, sequenced in a study of early T cells in non-severe SARS-CoV-2 infection. In TCRdb, the 5' RACE reads were re-called with MiXCR into one record per CDR3 protein. The table has about 26,000 distinct CDR3 sequences, 3.5% to 4.5% seen once. Input material: whole blood. All receptors come from an adult who was a healthcare worker with PCR-confirmed SARS-CoV-2 infection or an uninfected control (not recorded which).

This clonotype was seen at least ten times. The rearrangement uses TRBV20-1 and TRBJ2-1, with 7 bases matching TRBD2. After removal of 7 bases from V and 3 bases from J, the junction contained 15 bases not matched to a gene. Germline CDR1 reads DFQATT; CDR2 reads SNEGSKA (reference sequence). The CDR3 consists of 16 residues. The chain's CDR3 is CSVRPHAAGDYNEQFF. The DNA for the CDR3 is TGCAGTGTACGCCCTCACGCGGCGGGAGACTACAATGAGCAGTTCTTC.

This clonotype was seen repeatedly, ten times or more. The rearrangement uses TRBV28 and TRBJ2-3, with 10 nucleotides matching TRBD2. From germline, CDR1 is MDHEN and CDR2 SYDVKM. J was trimmed by 6 bases and V by 3 bases; bases with no gene match: 9. CDR3 length equals 16 residues. Here the CDR3 DNA reads TGTGCCAGCAGTTTGTTGCTAGCGGGAGTTCGTGATACGCAGTATTTT. Its protein is CASSLLLAGVRDTQYF.

Worth noting for this clonotype: A read error is possible here, since a much larger clone lies one base away. The chain employs TRBV5-4 and TRBJ2-7, with D possibly matching TRBD2 (6 bases). CDR1 SGHNT and CDR2 YYREEE come from the germline V gene (reference sequence). The CDR3 covers 16 residues. CDR3 protein: CTSSWDAGLRPYEQYF. The CDR3 DNA follows: TGTACCAGCAGCTGGGACGCGGGACTTCGACCCTACGAGCAGTACTTC.

This clonotype has ten or more counts. V and J are TRBV5-5 and TRBJ2-7, with 9 bases fitting TRBD1. The germline V gene encodes CDR1 SGHKS and CDR2 YYEKEE (reference sequence). V shed 4 bases and J 4 bases; nucleotides not matched to a gene: 12. This CDR3 comprises 16 residues. CDR3 residues: CASSPPSGTGIYEQYF. CDR3 DNA sequence: TGTGCCAGCAGCCCTCCGAGCGGGACAGGGATATACGAGCAGTACTTC.

This clonotype occurred a few times. The chain couples TRBV15 to TRBJ2-7; D perhaps matches TRBD2 (5 bases). This CDR3 is built from 16 residues. Germline V CDR1 and CDR2: LNHNV, YYDKDF (reference sequence). Trimming took 0 bases from V and 0 from J, leaving 12 bases between them. For the CDR3, the DNA is TGTGCCACCAGCAGAGATCTAGCTAGCTTCTCCTACGAGCAGTACTTC. Translating gives CATSRDLASFSYEQYF.

This clonotype was counted many times. The chain carries TRBV7-2 and TRBJ2-7; D remains ambiguous. The CDR3 contains 12 residues. CDR1 SGHTA and CDR2 FQGNSA come from the germline V gene. The V gene lost 2 bases and the J gene lost 5 bases, with 7 bases spanning the gap. CDR3 nucleotides: TGTGCCAGCAGCTTATCCCTTCACGAGCAGTACTTC. Translating gives CASSLSLHEQYF.